This TCR beta chain was recorded in a study of blood T cell repertoires in COVID-19. Across the study: The study drew acute and convalescent COVID-19 samples from the United States, Italy and Spain. PBMCs, B-cell-depleted T cells, or T cells provided the cDNA or gDNA that made up the material.

Original processing notes: Counts of nucleated cells, estimated from reference gene primer amplification, were obtained. TCRdb keeps only in-frame clones here, not all; method: immunoSEQ multiplex PCR. V and J calls and clone size are copied from that table; D and trimming were computed from the DNA. The sample records fewer than 60,000 clones, 80% to 90% being singletons. With 0 bases clipped from V and 3 bases from J, the junction kept 3 bases outside the gene matches. The germline CDR1 and CDR2 sequences are LGHDT and YNNKEL (reference sequence). CDR3 length equals 15 residues. This clonotype originated in a human donor with active COVID-19. The donor label of this sample is uncertain. Sequencing used peripheral blood. This sequence joins TRBV3-1 (or the pseudogene TRBV3-2) and TRBJ2-7; 9 bases fit TRBD2. In DNA, the CDR3 is TGTGCCAGCAGCCAAGAGGGACTAGCCCTCTACGAGCAGTACTTC. Protein sequence: CASSQEGLALYEQYF.